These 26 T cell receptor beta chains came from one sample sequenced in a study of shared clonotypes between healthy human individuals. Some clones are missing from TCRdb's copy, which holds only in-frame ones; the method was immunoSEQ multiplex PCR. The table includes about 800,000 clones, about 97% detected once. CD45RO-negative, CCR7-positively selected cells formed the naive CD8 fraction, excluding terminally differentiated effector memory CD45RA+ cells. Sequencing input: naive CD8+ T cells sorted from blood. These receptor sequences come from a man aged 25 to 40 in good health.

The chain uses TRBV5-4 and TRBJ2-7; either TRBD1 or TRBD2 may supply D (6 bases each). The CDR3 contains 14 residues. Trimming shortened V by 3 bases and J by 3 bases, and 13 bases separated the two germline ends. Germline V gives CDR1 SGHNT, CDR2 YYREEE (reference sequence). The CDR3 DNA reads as TGTGCCAGCAGCTACCGACTAGGGGGCTACGAGCAGTACTTC. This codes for CASSYRLGGYEQYF.

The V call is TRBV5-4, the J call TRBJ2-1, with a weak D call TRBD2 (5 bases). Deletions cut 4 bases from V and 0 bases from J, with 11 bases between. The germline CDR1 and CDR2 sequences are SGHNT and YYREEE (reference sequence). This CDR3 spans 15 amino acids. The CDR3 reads CASSGEKSSYNEQFF. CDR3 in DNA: TGTGCCAGCAGCGGGGAGAAGAGCTCCTACAATGAGCAGTTCTTC.

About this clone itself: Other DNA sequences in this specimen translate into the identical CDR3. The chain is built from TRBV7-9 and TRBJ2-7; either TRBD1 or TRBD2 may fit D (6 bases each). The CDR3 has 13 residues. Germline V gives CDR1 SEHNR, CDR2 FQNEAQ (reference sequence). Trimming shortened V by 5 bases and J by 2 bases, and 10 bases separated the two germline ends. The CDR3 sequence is CASSVGGPYEQYF. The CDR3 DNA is TGTGCCAGCAGCGTCGGGGGCCCCTACGAGCAGTACTTC.

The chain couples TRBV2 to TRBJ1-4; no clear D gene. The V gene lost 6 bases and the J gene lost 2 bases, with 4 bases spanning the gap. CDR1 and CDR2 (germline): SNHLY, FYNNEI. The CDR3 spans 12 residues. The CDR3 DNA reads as TGTGCCAGCAGGCTCACTAATGAAAAACTGTTTTTT. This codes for CASRLTNEKLFF.

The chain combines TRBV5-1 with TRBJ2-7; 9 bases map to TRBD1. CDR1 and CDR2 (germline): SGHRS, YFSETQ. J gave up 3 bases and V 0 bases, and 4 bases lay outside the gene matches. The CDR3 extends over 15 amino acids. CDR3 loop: CASSLVGQGSYEQYF. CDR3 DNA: TGCGCCAGCAGCTTGGTAGGACAGGGGAGCTACGAGCAGTACTTC.

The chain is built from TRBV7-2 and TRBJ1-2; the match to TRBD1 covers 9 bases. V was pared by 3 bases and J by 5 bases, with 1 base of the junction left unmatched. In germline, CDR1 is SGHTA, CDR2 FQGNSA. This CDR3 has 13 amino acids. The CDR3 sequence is CASSFGTGYGYTF. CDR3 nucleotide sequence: TGTGCCAGCAGCTTTGGGACAGGGTATGGCTACACCTTC. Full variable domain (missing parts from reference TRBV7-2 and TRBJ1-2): GAGVSQSPSNKVTEKGKDVELRCDPISGHTALYWYRQSLGQGLEFLIYFQGNSAPDKSGLPSDRFSAERTGGSVSTLTIQRTQQEDSAVYLCASSFGTGYGYTFGSGTRLTVV.

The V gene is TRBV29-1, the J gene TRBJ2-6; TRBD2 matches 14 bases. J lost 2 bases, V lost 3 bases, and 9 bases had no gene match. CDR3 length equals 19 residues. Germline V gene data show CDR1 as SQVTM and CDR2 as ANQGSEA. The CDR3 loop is CSVEGTSGSGEAGANVLTF. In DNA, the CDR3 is TGCAGCGTTGAGGGGACTAGCGGGAGCGGAGAGGCTGGGGCCAACGTCCTGACTTTC. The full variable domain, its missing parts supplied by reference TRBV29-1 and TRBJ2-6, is SAVISQKPSRDICQRGTSLTIQCQVDSQVTMMFWYRQQPGQSLTLIATANQGSEATYESGFVIDKFPISRPNLTFSTLTVSNMSPEDSSIYLCSVEGTSGSGEAGANVLTFGAGSRLTVL.

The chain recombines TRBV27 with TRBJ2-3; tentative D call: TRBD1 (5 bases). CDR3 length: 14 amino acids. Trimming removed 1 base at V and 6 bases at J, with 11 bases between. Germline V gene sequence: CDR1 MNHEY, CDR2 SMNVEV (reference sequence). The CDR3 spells CASSLWLSGDTQYF. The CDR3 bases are TGTGCCAGCAGTTTATGGCTGTCAGGGGATACGCAGTATTTT.

CDR3 DNA: TGTGCCAGCAGTTCCGGGACAGGTCACGAGCAGTACTTC. It codes for CASSSGTGHEQYF. The rearrangement joins TRBV27 to TRBJ2-7; TRBD1 matches at 8 bases. The germline V gene encodes CDR1 MNHEY and CDR2 SMNVEV (reference sequence). This CDR3 comprises 13 residues. V trimming: 4 bases; J trimming: 5 bases; junction bases outside the gene matches: 4.

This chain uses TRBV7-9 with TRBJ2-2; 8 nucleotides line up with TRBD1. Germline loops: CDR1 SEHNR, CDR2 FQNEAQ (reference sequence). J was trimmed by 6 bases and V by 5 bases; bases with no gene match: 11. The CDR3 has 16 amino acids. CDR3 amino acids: CASSTQDRAGSGELFF. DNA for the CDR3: TGTGCCAGCAGCACCCAGGACAGGGCGGGATCCGGGGAGCTGTTTTTT.

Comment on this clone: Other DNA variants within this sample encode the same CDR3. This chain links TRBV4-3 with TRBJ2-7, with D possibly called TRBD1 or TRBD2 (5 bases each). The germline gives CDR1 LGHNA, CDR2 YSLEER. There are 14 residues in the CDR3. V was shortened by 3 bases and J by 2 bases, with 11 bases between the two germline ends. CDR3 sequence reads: CASSQGQGAYEQYF. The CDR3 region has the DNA TGCGCCAGCAGCCAGGGTCAGGGAGCCTACGAGCAGTACTTC.

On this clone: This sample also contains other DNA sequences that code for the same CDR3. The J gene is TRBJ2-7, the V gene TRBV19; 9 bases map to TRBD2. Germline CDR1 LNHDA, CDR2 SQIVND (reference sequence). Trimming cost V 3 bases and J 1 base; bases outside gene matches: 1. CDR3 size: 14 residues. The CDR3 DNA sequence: TGTGCCAGTAGTATGACTAGCGGATCCTACGAGCAGTACTTC. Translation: CASSMTSGSYEQYF.

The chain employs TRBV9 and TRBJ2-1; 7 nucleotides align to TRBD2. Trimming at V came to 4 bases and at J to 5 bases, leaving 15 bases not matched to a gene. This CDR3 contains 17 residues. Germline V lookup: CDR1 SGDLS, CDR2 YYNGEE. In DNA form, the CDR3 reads TGTGCCAGCAGCCCCCCTAAGAGGGCTAGCGGTAACAATGAGCAGTTCTTC. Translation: CASSPPKRASGNNEQFF.

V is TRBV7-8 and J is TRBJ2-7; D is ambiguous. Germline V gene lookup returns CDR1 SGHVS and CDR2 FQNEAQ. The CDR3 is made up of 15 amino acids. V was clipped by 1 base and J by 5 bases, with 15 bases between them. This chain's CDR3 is CASSLDPGFPNEQYF. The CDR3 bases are TGTGCCAGCAGCTTAGATCCGGGTTTTCCTAACGAGCAGTACTTC.

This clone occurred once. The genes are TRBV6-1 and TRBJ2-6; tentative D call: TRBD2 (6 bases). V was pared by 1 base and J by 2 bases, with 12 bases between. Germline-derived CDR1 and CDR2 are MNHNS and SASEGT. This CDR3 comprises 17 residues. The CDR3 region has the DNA TGTGCCAGCAGTGAAGTTGACGGAGGGGCTGGGGCCAACGTCCTGACTTTC. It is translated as CASSEVDGGAGANVLTF.

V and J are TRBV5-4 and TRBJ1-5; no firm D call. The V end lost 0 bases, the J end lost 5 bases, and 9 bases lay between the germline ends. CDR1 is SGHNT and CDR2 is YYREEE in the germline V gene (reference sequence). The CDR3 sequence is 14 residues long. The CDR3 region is CASSLGGSDQPQHF. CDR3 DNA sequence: TGTGCCAGCAGCTTGGGCGGGTCAGATCAGCCCCAGCATTTT.

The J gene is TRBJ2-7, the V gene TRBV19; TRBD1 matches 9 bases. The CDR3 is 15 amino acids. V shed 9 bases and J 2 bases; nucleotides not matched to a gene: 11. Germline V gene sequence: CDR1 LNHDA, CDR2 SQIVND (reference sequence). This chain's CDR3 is CASLSRDRVPYEQYF. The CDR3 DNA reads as TGTGCCAGCCTTTCCCGGGACAGGGTCCCCTACGAGCAGTACTTC.

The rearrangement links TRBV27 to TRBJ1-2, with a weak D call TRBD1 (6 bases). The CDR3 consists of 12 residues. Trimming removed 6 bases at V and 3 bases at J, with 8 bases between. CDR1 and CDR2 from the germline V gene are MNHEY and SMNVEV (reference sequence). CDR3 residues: CASRDRYYGYTF. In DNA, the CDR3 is TGTGCCAGCAGGGACAGATACTATGGCTACACCTTC.

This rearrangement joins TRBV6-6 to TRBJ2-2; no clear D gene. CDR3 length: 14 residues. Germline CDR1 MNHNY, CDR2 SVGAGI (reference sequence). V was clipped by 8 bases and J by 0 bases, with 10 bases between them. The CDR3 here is CASDRHANTGELFF. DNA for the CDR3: TGTGCCAGCGATCGGCACGCGAACACCGGGGAGCTGTTTTTT.

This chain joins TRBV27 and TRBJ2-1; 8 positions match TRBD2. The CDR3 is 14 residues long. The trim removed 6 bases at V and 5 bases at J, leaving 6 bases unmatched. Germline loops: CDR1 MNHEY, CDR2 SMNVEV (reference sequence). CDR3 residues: CASRPSGRNNEQFF. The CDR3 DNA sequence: TGTGCCAGCAGACCCAGCGGGAGAAACAATGAGCAGTTCTTC.

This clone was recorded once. CDR3 nucleotides: TGTGCCAGTAGTATTCCCAGCGGGAGCTCCTACAATGAGCAGTTCTTC. Protein product: CASSIPSGSSYNEQFF. The V gene is TRBV19, the J gene TRBJ2-1; 8 nucleotides agree with TRBD2. The CDR3 is 16 amino acids. The junction had 4 bases not matched to a gene; V was cut back by 3 bases and J by 0 bases. Germline assignment: CDR1 LNHDA and CDR2 SQIVND (reference sequence).

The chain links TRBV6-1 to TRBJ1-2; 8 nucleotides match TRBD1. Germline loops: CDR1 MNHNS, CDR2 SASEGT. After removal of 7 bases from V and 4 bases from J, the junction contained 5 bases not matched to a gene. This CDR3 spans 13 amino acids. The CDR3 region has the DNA TGTGCCAGCAAGAGGACAGGGCTCTATGGCTACACCTTC. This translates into CASKRTGLYGYTF.

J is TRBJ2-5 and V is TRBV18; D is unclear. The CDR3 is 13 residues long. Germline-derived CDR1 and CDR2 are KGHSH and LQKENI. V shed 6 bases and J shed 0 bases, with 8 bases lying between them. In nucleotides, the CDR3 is TGTGCCAGCTCTCTCGGCTACCAAGAGACCCAGTACTTC. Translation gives CASSLGYQETQYF.

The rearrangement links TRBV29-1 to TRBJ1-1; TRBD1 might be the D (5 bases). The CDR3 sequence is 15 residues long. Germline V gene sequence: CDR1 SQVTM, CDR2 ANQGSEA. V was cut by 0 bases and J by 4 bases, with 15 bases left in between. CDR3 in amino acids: CSVEDSDRLATEAFF. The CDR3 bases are TGCAGCGTTGAAGACTCCGACAGATTGGCCACTGAAGCTTTCTTT.

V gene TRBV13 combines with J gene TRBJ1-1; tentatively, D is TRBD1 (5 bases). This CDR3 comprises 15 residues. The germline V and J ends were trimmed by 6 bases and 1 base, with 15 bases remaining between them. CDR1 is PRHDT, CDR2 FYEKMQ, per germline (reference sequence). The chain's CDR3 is CASRPYLQGNTEAFF. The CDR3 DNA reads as TGTGCCAGCAGACCCTACCTTCAGGGGAACACTGAAGCTTTCTTT.

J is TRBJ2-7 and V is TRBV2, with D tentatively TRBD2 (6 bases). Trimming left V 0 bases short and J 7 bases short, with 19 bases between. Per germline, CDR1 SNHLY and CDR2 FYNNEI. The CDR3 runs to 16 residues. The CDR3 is CASSEARSGSPGEQYF. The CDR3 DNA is TGTGCCAGCAGTGAAGCAAGGAGCGGGTCACCGGGGGAGCAGTACTTC.